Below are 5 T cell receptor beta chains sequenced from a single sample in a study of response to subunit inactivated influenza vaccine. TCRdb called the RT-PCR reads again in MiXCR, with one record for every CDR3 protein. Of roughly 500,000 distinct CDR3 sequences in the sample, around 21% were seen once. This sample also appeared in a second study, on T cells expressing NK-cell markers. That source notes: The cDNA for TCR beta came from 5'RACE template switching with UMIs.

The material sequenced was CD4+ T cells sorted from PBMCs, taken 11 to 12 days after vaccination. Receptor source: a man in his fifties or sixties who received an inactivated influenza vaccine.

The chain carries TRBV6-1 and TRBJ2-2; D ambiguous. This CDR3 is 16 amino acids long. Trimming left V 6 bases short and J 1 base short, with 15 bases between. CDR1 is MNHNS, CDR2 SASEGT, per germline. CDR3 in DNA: TGTGCCAGCAGGACCTCTTATGACCTGAACACCGGGGAGCTGTTTTTT. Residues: CASRTSYDLNTGELFF.

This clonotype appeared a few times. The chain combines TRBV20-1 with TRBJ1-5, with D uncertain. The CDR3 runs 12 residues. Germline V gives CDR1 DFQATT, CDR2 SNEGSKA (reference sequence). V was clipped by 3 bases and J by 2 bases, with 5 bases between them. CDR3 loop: CSARMGNQPQHF. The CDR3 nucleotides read TGCAGTGCTAGGATGGGCAATCAGCCCCAGCATTTT.

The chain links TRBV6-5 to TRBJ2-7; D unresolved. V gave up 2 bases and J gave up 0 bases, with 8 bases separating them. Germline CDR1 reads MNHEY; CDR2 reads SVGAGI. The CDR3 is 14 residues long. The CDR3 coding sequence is TGTGCCAGCAGTTACCCACTCGTCTCCTACGAGCAGTACTTC. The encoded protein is CASSYPLVSYEQYF.

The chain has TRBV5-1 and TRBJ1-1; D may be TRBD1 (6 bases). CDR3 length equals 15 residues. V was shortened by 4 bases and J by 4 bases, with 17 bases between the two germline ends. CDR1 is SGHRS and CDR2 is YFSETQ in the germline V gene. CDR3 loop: CASSLRGRGGTEAFF. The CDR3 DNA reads TGCGCCAGCAGCCTCCGGGGCAGGGGAGGCACTGAAGCTTTCTTT.

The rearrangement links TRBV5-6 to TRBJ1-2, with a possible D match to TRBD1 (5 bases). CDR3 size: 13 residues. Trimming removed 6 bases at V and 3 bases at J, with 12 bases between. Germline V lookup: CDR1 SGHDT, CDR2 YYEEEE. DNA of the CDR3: TGTGCCAGCAACCCCGCGGGGGACTATGGCTACACCTTC. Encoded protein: CASNPAGDYGYTF.